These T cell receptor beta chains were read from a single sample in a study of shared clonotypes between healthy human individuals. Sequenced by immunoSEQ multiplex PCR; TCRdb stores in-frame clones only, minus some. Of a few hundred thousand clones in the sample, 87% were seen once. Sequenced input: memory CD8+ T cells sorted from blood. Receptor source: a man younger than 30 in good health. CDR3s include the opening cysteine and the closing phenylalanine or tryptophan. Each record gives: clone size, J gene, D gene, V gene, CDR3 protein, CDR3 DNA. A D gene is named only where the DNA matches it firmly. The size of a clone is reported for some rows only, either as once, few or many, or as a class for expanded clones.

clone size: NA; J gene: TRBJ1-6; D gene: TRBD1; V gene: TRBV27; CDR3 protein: CASRHGDRFNSPLHF; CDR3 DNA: TGTGCCAGCAGACACGGGGACAGATTCAATTCACCCCTCCACTTT
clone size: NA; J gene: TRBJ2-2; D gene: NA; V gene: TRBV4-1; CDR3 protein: CASRPLSGLHTGELFF; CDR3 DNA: TGCGCCAGCAGACCACTCTCGGGACTCCACACCGGGGAGCTGTTTTTT
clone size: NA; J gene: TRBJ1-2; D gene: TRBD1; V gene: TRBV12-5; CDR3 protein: CASGFTRPGGPYTNYGYTF; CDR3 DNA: TGTGCTAGTGGTTTTACGCGGCCAGGGGGGCCTTATACTAACTATGGCTACACCTTC
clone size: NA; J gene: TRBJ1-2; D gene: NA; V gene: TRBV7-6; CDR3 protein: CASSLVRLFYGYTF; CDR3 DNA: TGTGCCAGCAGCTTAGTCAGGTTGTTCTATGGCTACACCTTC
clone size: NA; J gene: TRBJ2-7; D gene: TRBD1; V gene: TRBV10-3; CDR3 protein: CAISEKGALYEQYF; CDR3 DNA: TGTGCCATCAGTGAAAAGGGGGCCCTCTACGAGCAGTACTTC
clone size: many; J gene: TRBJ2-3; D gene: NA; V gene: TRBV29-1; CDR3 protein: CSVLGDHRADTDTQYF; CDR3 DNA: TGCAGCGTCCTAGGTGATCACAGGGCCGACACAGATACGCAGTATTTT
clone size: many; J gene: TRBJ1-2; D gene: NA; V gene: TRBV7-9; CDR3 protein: CASSPAGVPSYGYTF; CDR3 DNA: TGTGCCAGCAGCCCAGCCGGAGTTCCCAGCTATGGCTACACCTTC
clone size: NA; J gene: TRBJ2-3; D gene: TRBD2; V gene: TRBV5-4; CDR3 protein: CASSSSGGGYPDTQYF; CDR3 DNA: TGTGCCAGCAGCTCCAGCGGGGGGGGATACCCAGATACGCAGTATTTT
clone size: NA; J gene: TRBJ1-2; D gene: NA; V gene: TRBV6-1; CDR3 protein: CASSAPVPEKGYTF; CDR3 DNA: TGTGCCAGCAGTGCCCCTGTCCCGGAGAAGGGCTACACCTTC
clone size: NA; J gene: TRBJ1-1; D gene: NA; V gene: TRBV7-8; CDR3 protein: CASSLRTDLNTEAFF; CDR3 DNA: TGTGCCAGCAGCTTAAGGACAGATTTGAACACTGAAGCTTTCTTT
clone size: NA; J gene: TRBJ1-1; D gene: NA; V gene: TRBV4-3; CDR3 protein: CASSQVLDRKNTEAFF; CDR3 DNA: TGCGCCAGCAGCCAAGTTCTAGACAGGAAGAACACTGAAGCTTTCTTT
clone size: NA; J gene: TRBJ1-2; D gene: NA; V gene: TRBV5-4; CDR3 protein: CASSWPPDYGYTF; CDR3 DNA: TGTGCCAGCAGCTGGCCCCCGGACTATGGCTACACCTTC
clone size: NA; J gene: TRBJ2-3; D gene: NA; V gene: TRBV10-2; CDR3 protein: CASSAGHWGRDTQYF; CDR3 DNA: TGCGCCAGCAGTGCGGGACATTGGGGGAGAGATACGCAGTATTTT